Listed here are 9 T cell receptor beta chains from one sample, sequenced in a study of CD8+ T cells in alopecia areata. Extracted RNA was reverse transcribed, and the resulting cDNA served as sequencing template. This table comes from immunoSEQ multiplex PCR, and its TCRdb copy is limited to in-frame clones, with some not included. The sample holds more than 95,000 clones; about 51% are singletons and the top ten take 10% to 13%. The sequenced material came from NKG2D-low CD8+ T cells sorted from blood. The receptors here all came from a human donor with alopecia areata.

This clone came up a few times. The chain employs TRBV15 and TRBJ2-1, with D perhaps TRBD1 or TRBD2 (6 bases each). The CDR3 totals 12 residues. Trimming cost V 5 bases and J 9 bases, with 11 bases left between them. The germline V gene has CDR1 LNHNV and CDR2 YYDKDF (reference sequence). CDR3 bases: TGTGCCACCAGCCCCTCGGGGGCTGAGCAGTTCTTC. Protein product: CATSPSGAEQFF. Drawing the rest from reference TRBV15 and TRBJ2-1, the complete variable domain is DAMVIQNPRYQVTQFGKPVTLSCSQTLNHNVMYWYQQKSSQAPKLLFHYYDKDFNNEADTPDNFQSRRPNTSFCFLDIRSPGLGDTAMYLCATSPSGAEQFFGPGTRLTVL.

The chain carries TRBV7-8 and TRBJ2-1; 7 nucleotides agree with TRBD2. The CDR3 has 16 amino acids. J gave up 4 bases and V 2 bases, and 8 bases lay outside the gene matches. Germline CDR1 and CDR2: SGHVS and FQNEAQ. In DNA form, the CDR3 reads TGTGCCAGCAGCTTAAAACTTGCGGGAGATTACAATGAGCAGTTCTTC. It translates to CASSLKLAGDYNEQFF. The entire variable domain, with the rest obtained from reference TRBV7-8 and TRBJ2-1, is as follows: GAGVSQSPRYKVAKRGQDVALRCDPISGHVSLFWYQQALGQGPEFLTYFQNEAQLDKSGLPSDRFFAERPEGSVSTLKIQRTQQEDSAVYLCASSLKLAGDYNEQFFGPGTRLTVL.

CDR3 DNA: TGTGCCAGCAGCTCGAGATCAGGGGTTGCGGGCACCGGGGAGCTGTTTTTT. Its protein product is CASSSRSGVAGTGELFF. The chain uses TRBV7-6 and TRBJ2-2; a possible D gene is TRBD1 (6 bases). The germline V and J ends were trimmed by 4 bases and 4 bases, with 19 bases remaining between them. The germline V gene has CDR1 SGHVS and CDR2 FNYEAQ. The CDR3 contains 17 residues.

This chain joins TRBV4-3 and TRBJ2-5; no definite D call. The CDR3 covers 13 residues. Trimming removed 0 bases from V and 3 bases from J, with 5 bases in between. CDR1 is LGHNA, CDR2 YSLEER, per germline. CDR3 loop: CASSQEEKETQYF. DNA for the CDR3: TGCGCCAGCAGCCAAGAAGAAAAAGAGACCCAGTACTTC.

This clone has just a few counts. The sample carries other DNA sequences with the same CDR3. The V and J genes are TRBV19 and TRBJ2-1; D not certain. Germline loops: CDR1 LNHDA, CDR2 SQIVND (reference sequence). This CDR3 region has 11 residues. Trimming left V 4 bases short and J 3 bases short, with 1 base between. CDR3 nucleotide sequence: TGTGCCAGTAGTAACTACAATGAGCAGTTCTTC. The encoded protein is CASSNYNEQFF.

This chain links TRBV29-1 with TRBJ2-3; no clear D gene. V lost 4 bases to trimming and J lost 2 bases, with 10 bases between them. Germline V gene sequence: CDR1 SQVTM, CDR2 ANQGSEA. This CDR3 is built from 13 residues. Here the CDR3 DNA reads TGCAGCGTTGTAGTTGAGACCACAGATACGCAGTATTTT. It yields the protein CSVVVETTDTQYF.

This clone was seen a few times. V usage is TRBV29-1 and J usage is TRBJ2-1; D gene ambiguous. The germline V gene encodes CDR1 SQVTM and CDR2 ANQGSEA. V lost 6 bases and J lost 3, with 12 bases in between. The CDR3 has 13 residues. CDR3 protein: CSVGKDVYNEQFF. The CDR3, as DNA: TGCAGCGTGGGGAAGGACGTCTACAATGAGCAGTTCTTC.

CDR3 nucleotide sequence: TGCAGCGTTTTTGGACAGGGGGCGCGCAATGAGCAGTTCTTC. Protein sequence: CSVFGQGARNEQFF. The chain joins TRBV29-1 to TRBJ2-1; 11 nucleotides line up with TRBD1. V shed 5 bases, J shed 6 bases, and the junction held 6 bases outside the gene matches. This CDR3 is built from 14 residues. The V gene's germline CDR1 is SQVTM and CDR2 ANQGSEA.

The V call is TRBV27, the J call TRBJ1-1; a possible D gene is TRBD1 (5 bases). Trimming left V 6 bases short and J 2 bases short, with 13 bases between. The CDR3 has 14 amino acids. CDR1 is MNHEY and CDR2 is SMNVEV in the germline V gene (reference sequence). The CDR3 region has the DNA TGTGCCAGCAGGCCCGGGGCCTTAAACACTGAAGCTTTCTTT. This translates into CASRPGALNTEAFF.